The 2 T cell receptor beta chains below come from one sample, sequenced in a study of identical twins. TCRdb analysed the 5' RACE reads with MiXCR anew, one entry per CDR3 protein. The data hold about 720,000 distinct CDR3 sequences, with approximately 9% observed a single time. These data were also filed under a second study, of yellow fever vaccine responses in identical twins.

The sample comprised PBMCs. The receptors stem from a woman aged 18-30 years in good health.

This clonotype was seen a few times. The V gene is TRBV29-1, the J gene TRBJ2-7, with D possibly TRBD1 on 7 matching bases. V shed 3 bases and J shed 4 bases, with 10 bases lying between them. CDR3 length: 12 amino acids. Germline V gives CDR1 SQVTM, CDR2 ANQGSEA. The CDR3, as DNA: TGCAGCGTTGATCAGGGGGGATACGAGCAGTACTTC. Translated: CSVDQGGYEQYF.

This clonotype was found a few times. The J gene is TRBJ2-1, the V gene TRBV5-1; a weak D match, TRBD2 (7 bases). This CDR3 has 15 residues. V lost 4 bases and J lost 7, with 18 bases in between. CDR1 and CDR2 from the germline V gene are SGHRS and YFSETQ. As DNA, the CDR3 is TGCGCCAGCAGCCCGGTGGGGGGGCGAGGTAATGAGCAGTTCTTC. Its translation: CASSPVGGRGNEQFF.